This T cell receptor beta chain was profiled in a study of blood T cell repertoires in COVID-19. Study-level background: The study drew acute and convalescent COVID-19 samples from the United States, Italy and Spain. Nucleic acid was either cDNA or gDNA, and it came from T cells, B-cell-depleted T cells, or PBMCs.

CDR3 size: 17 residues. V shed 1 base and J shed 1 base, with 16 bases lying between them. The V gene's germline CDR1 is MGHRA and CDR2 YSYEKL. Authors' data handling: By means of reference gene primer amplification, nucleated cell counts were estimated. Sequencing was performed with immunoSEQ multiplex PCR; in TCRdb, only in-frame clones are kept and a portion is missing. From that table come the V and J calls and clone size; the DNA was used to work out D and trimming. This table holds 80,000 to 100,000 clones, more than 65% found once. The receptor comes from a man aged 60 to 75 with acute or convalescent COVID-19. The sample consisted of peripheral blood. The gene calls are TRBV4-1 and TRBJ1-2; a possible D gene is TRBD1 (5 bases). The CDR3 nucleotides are TGCGCCAGCAGCCAAGTGGGGCGGGGGAAGGGTAACTATGGCTACACCTTC. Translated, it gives CASSQVGRGKGNYGYTF.